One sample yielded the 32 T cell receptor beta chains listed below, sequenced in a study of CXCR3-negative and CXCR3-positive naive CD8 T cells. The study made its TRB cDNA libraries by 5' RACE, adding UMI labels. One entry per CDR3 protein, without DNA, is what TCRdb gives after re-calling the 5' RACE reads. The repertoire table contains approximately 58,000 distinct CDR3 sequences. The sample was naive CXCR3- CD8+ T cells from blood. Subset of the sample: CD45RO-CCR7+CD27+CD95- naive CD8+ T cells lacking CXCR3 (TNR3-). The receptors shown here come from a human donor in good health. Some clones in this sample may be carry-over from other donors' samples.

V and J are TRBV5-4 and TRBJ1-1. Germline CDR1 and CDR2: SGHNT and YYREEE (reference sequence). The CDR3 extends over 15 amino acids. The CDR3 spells CASSLGQEMNTEAFF.

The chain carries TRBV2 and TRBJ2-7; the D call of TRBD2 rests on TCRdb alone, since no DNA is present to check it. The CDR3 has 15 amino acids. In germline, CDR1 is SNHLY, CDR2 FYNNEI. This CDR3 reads CAIQGGTEKYYEQYF.

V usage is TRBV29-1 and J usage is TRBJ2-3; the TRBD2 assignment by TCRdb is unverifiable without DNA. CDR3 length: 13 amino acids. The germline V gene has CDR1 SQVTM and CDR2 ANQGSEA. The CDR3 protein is CSVAEGRTDTQYF.

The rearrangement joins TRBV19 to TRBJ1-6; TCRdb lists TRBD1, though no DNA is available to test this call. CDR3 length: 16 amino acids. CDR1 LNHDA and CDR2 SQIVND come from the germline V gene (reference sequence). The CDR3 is CASSNPDRGAGSPLHF.

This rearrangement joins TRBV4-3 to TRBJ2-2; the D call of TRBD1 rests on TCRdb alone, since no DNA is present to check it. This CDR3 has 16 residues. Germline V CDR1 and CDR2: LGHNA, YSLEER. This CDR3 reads CASSLDWTGRTGELFF.

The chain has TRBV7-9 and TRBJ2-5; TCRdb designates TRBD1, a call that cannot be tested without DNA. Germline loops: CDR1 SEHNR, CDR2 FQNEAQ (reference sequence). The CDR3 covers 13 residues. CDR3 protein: CASSGGTAETQYF.

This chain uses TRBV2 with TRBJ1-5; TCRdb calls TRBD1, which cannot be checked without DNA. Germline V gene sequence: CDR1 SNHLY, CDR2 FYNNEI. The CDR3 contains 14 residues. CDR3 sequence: CASSWTGVNQPQHF. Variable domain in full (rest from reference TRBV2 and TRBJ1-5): EPEVTQTPSHQVTQMGQEVILRCVPISNHLYFYWYRQILGQKVEFLVSFYNNEISEKSEIFDDQFSVERPDGSNFTLKIRSTKLEDSAMYFCASSWTGVNQPQHFGDGTRLSIL.

The CDR3 sequence: CASSQLNSRTSGIYEQYF. The chain uses TRBV23-1 and TRBJ2-7; TCRdb selects TRBD2, and the lack of DNA leaves this call unchecked. TRBV23-1 is an ORF; its function is uncertain. The CDR3 extends over 18 amino acids.

The chain's CDR3 is CSVEGGGPSSYEQYF. The chain has TRBV29-1 and TRBJ2-7; TCRdb selects TRBD2, and the lack of DNA leaves this call unchecked. The germline CDR1 and CDR2 sequences are SQVTM and ANQGSEA. The CDR3 totals 15 residues.

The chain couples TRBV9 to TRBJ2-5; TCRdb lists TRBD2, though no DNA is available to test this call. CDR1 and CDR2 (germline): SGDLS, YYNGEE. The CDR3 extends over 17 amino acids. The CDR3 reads CASSVLAGTDLKETQYF.

The CDR3 loop is CASSLVESGLSSYNEQFF. The chain employs TRBV5-1 and TRBJ2-1; TCRdb selects TRBD2, and the lack of DNA leaves this call unchecked. The CDR3 runs 18 residues. From germline, CDR1 is SGHRS and CDR2 YFSETQ.

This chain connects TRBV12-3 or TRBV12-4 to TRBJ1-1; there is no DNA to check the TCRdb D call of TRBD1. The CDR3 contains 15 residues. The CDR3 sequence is CASRETGSLVSEAFF.

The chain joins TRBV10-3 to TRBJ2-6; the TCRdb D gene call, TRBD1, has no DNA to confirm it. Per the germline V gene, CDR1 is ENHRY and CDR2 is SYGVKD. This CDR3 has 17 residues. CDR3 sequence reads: CAISTVGQLSGANVLTF.

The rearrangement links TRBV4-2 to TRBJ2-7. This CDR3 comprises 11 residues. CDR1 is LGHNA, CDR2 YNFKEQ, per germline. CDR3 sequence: CASSQAGEQYF.

Here the CDR3 reads CASSIDGTSGNIQYF. The chain couples TRBV7-2 to TRBJ2-4; TCRdb proposes TRBD2, but this gene call is untestable without DNA. The CDR3 has 15 amino acids. The germline V gene has CDR1 SGHTA and CDR2 FQGNSA. Variable domain in full (rest from reference TRBV7-2 and TRBJ2-4): GAGVSQSPSNKVTEKGKDVELRCDPISGHTALYWYRQSLGQGLEFLIYFQGNSAPDKSGLPSDRFSAERTGGSVSTLTIQRTQQEDSAVYLCASSIDGTSGNIQYFGAGTRLSVL.

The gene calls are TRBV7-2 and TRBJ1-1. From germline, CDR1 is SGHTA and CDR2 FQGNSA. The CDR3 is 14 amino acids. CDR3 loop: CASTLPGLNTEAFF.

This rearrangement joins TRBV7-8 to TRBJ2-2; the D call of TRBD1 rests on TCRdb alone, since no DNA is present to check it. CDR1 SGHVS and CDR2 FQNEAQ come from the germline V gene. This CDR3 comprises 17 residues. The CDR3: CASSLRLGRENTGELFF.

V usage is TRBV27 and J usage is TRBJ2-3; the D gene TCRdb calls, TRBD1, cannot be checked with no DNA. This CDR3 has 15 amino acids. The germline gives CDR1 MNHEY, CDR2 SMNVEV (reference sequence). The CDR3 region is CASSQTGAFTDTQYF.

The CDR3 protein is CATSRRTDTTYEQYF. V and J are TRBV15 and TRBJ2-7; no DNA is available, so the TRBD1 call from TCRdb remains unchecked. Per the germline V gene, CDR1 is LNHNV and CDR2 is YYDKDF (reference sequence). The length of the CDR3 is 15 residues.

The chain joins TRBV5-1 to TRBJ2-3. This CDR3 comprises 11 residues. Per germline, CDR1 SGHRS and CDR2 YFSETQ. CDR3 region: CAITRSDTQYF. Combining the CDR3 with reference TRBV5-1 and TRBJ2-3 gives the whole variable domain KAGVTQTPRYLIKTRGQQVTLSCSPISGHRSVSWYQQTPGQGLQFLFEYFSETQRNKGNFPGRFSGRQFSNSRSEMNVSTLELGDSALYLCAITRSDTQYFGPGTRLTVL.

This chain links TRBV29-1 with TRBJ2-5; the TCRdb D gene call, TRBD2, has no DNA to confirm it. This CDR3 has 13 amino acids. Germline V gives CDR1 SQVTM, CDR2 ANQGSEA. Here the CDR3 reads CSVESSGQETQYF. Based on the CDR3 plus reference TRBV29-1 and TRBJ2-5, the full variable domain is SAVISQKPSRDICQRGTSLTIQCQVDSQVTMMFWYRQQPGQSLTLIATANQGSEATYESGFVIDKFPISRPNLTFSTLTVSNMSPEDSSIYLCSVESSGQETQYFGPGTRLLVL.

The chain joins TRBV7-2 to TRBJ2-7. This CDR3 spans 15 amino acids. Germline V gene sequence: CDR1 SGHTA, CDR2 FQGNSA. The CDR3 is CASSLGRIRSYEQYF.

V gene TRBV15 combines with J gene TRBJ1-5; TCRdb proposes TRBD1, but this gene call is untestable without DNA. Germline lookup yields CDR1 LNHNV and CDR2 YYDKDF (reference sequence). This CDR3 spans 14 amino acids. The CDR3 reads CATANRVGDQPQHF.

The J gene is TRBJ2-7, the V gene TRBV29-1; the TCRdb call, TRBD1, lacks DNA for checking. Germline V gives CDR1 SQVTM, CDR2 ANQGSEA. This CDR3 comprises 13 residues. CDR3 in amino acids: CSVSEGSPYEQYF.

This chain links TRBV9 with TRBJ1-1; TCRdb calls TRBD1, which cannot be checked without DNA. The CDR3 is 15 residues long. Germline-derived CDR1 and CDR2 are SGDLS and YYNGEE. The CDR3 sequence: CASSVIAQGSTEAFF.

The CDR3 sequence is CASSTSGADYNEQFF. This chain links TRBV6-4 with TRBJ2-1; TCRdb's D call, TRBD2, is unchecked because there is no DNA. This CDR3 contains 15 residues. The germline V gene has CDR1 MRHNA and CDR2 SNTAGT.

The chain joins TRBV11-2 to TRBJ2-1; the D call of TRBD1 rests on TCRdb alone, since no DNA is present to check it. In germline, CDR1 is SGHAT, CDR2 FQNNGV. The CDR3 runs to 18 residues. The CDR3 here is CASSSRAGAGGALGEQFF.

The CDR3 loop reads CSVSGGDGAAGANVLTF. The V call is TRBV29-1, the J call TRBJ2-6; TCRdb's D gene call, TRBD1, goes unchecked for lack of DNA. The V gene's germline CDR1 is SQVTM and CDR2 ANQGSEA. The CDR3 sequence is 17 residues long.

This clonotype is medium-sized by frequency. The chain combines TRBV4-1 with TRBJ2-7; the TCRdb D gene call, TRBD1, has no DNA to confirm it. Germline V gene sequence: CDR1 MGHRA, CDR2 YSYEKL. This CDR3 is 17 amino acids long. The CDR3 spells CASSLILGTGVTYEQYF.

CDR3 protein: CASSPPGLKETDTQYF. V and J are TRBV18 and TRBJ2-3; checking the TCRdb D call of TRBD2 is not possible without DNA. The CDR3 runs to 16 residues. CDR1 and CDR2 (germline): KGHSH, LQKENI.

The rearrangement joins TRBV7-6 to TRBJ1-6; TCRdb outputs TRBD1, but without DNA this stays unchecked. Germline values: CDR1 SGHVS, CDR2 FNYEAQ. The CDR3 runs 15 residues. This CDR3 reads CASSEAGGHGSPLHF.

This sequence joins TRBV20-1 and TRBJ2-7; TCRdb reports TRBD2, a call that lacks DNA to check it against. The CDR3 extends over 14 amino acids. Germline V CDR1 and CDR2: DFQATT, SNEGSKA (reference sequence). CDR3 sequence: CSVVAYLAGNEQYF.